These 12 T cell receptor beta chains came from one sample sequenced in a study of blood T cells in healthy people across ages. A second PCR of about 7 to 12 cycles used a sample-barcoded 5' primer and a J-beta primer mix. TCRdb re-called the 5' RACE reads with MiXCR, one entry per CDR3 protein. In the table there are hundreds of thousands of distinct CDR3 sequences, roughly 30% of which are singletons. The sequenced material came from blood. These receptors were collected from a woman of 80 years or more in good health.

The rearrangement links TRBV12-3 or TRBV12-4 to TRBJ2-3; D remains ambiguous. V was shortened by 4 bases and J by 4 bases, with 15 bases between the two germline ends. The CDR3 has 15 amino acids. The CDR3 DNA is TGTGCCAGCAGTTCCTCCCGGGTGAGCGCAGATACGCAGTATTTT. Its translation: CASSSSRVSADTQYF.

The chain uses TRBV6-2 or TRBV6-3 and TRBJ1-2, with TRBD1 identical over 7 bases. This CDR3 region has 15 residues. Unmatched junction bases numbered 5, after V lost 4 bases and J lost 0 bases. Germline CDR1 is MNHEY and CDR2 is SVGEGT. This chain's CDR3 is CASSSRDSANYGYTF. In nucleotides, the CDR3 is TGTGCCAGCAGTTCCAGGGACAGCGCTAACTATGGCTACACCTTC.

This clonotype was counted a single time. The V gene is TRBV20-1, the J gene TRBJ2-3; D is tentatively TRBD1 or TRBD2 (7 bases each). This CDR3 has 12 amino acids. Germline CDR1 reads DFQATT; CDR2 reads SNEGSKA (reference sequence). V lost 6 bases and J 11 bases, leaving 18 bases between the germline ends. The DNA of the CDR3 is TGCAGTGCCCTAAGGGAGGGGGCGAGGCAGTATTTT. Translation gives CSALREGARQYF.

The V and J genes are TRBV20-1 and TRBJ2-7; TRBD2 agrees at 12 bases. Germline CDR1 is DFQATT and CDR2 is SNEGSKA (reference sequence). The CDR3 loop spans 18 amino acids. Trimming at V came to 6 bases and at J to 0 bases, leaving 15 bases not matched to a gene. CDR3 sequence: CSAQSLLAGGLFSYEQYF. In DNA, the CDR3 is TGCAGTGCCCAAAGTCTCCTAGCGGGGGGGCTTTTCTCCTACGAGCAGTACTTC.

Concerning this clonotype itself: A read error may explain this, as a much larger clone is one base away. The chain links TRBV15 to TRBJ2-7; D might be TRBD2 (6 bases). The CDR3 has 13 amino acids. The germline CDR1 and CDR2 sequences are LNHNV and YYDKDF (reference sequence). CDR3 sequence: CTTSRGNLYEQYF. DNA of the CDR3: TGTACCACCAGCCGGGGGAATCTCTACGAGCAGTACTTC. The variable domain in full, with the rest retrieved from reference TRBV15 and TRBJ2-7, is DAMVIQNPRYQVTQFGKPVTLSCSQTLNHNVMYWYQQKSSQAPKLLFHYYDKDFNNEADTPDNFQSRRPNTSFCFLDIRSPGLGDTAMYLCTTSRGNLYEQYFGPGTRLTVT.

At least ten counts were recorded for this clonotype. The V call is TRBV6-1, the J call TRBJ1-5; D possibly corresponds to TRBD1 (6 bases). V lost 2 bases to trimming and J lost 2 bases, with 10 bases between them. CDR3 length equals 15 residues. The germline CDR1 and CDR2 sequences are MNHNS and SASEGT. The CDR3 coding sequence is TGTGCCAGCAGTGAACAGACAGGTCGCAATCAGCCCCAGCATTTT. Protein product: CASSEQTGRNQPQHF.

This clonotype was seen many times. The chain links TRBV7-8 to TRBJ2-1, with D possibly being TRBD1 (5 bases). The CDR3 is 17 residues long. The germline gives CDR1 SGHVS, CDR2 FQNEAQ. V was clipped by 5 bases and J by 8 bases, with 25 bases between them. CDR3 amino acids: CASSPVVGRNGADEQFF. The CDR3 DNA is TGTGCCAGCAGCCCGGTTGTAGGAAGAAATGGGGCGGATGAGCAGTTCTTC.

Many counts were recorded for this clonotype. The chain joins TRBV6-2 or TRBV6-3 to TRBJ2-1; D remains ambiguous. Trimming left V 6 bases short and J 5 bases short, with 14 bases between. The CDR3 is made up of 14 amino acids. The germline V gene encodes CDR1 MNHEY and CDR2 SVGEGT. For the CDR3, the DNA is TGTGCCAGCAGCCGTAACCCGACCGACAATGAGCAGTTCTTC. It is translated as CASSRNPTDNEQFF.

This clonotype was recorded at least ten times. This CDR3 is CASSFRGPRNSPLHF. CDR3 nucleotide sequence: TGCGCCAGCAGCTTCAGGGGTCCGAGGAATTCACCCCTCCACTTT. The V gene is TRBV5-1, the J gene TRBJ1-6; tentative D call: TRBD1 (6 bases). CDR1 is SGHRS and CDR2 is YFSETQ in the germline V gene. CDR3 size: 15 residues. The germline V and J ends were trimmed by 2 bases and 7 bases, with 13 bases remaining between them.

V gene TRBV12-3 or TRBV12-4 combines with J gene TRBJ1-6, with TRBD1 matching over 9 bases. V gave up 5 bases and J gave up 11 bases; unmatched junction bases: 7. The CDR3 extends over 14 amino acids. The CDR3 loop is CASSRTGEGPPLHF. CDR3 DNA sequence: TGTGCCAGCAGTCGGACAGGGGAAGGTCCACCCCTCCACTTT.

This clonotype appeared once. This chain links TRBV5-1 with TRBJ2-1; D might be TRBD1 (6 bases). Trimming left V 3 bases short and J 7 bases short, with 20 bases between. The germline CDR1 and CDR2 sequences are SGHRS and YFSETQ. This CDR3 comprises 16 residues. CDR3 region: CASSSRQGLGANEQFF. The CDR3 DNA is TGCGCCAGCAGCTCCCGCCAAGGGCTGGGGGCGAATGAGCAGTTCTTC. The full variable domain, its missing parts supplied by reference TRBV5-1 and TRBJ2-1, is KAGVTQTPRYLIKTRGQQVTLSCSPISGHRSVSWYQQTPGQGLQFLFEYFSETQRNKGNFPGRFSGRQFSNSRSEMNVSTLELGDSALYLCASSSRQGLGANEQFFGPGTRLTVL.

This clonotype has more than one count but fewer than ten. Compared with germline, one end of the junction differs, possibly owing to a read error. V is TRBV6-2 or TRBV6-3 and J is TRBJ1-2; D remains ambiguous. Germline CDR1 is MNHEY and CDR2 is SVGEGT. This CDR3 has 14 amino acids. This CDR3 is CASSPRGGRDGYTF. The CDR3 nucleotides are TGCGCCAGCAGTCCCCGTGGAGGGAGGGATGGCTACACCTTC.